In its sample, the clone carrying this T cell receptor beta chain was seen once. This record comes from a study of cytomegalovirus exposure and HLA in healthy donors. The CDR3 length is 15 residues. The germline V gene has CDR1 SQVTM and CDR2 ANQGSEA. V dropped 6 bases and J dropped 0 bases, with 17 bases sitting between them. The method was immunoSEQ multiplex PCR; TCRdb's version includes in-frame clones alone and lacks a portion of them. The repertoire holds under 250,000 clones, with over 65% as singletons. The clonotype comes from a woman aged 18-30 years in good health and CMV-seronegative. This chain connects TRBV29-1 to TRBJ1-1; a weak D match, TRBD1 (6 bases). The source material was PBMCs. This CDR3 reads CSVTHTRGLNTEAFF. For the CDR3, the DNA is TGCAGCGTCACCCATACTAGGGGGTTGAACACTGAAGCTTTCTTT.